The source of this T cell receptor (beta chain) is a study of metastatic and nonmetastatic thyroid tumors. Study as a whole: From malignant and benign thyroid patients, repertoires in blood and in tumor or nodule tissue were compared.

Authors' processing steps: The study took CDR3 differences across clinicopathological groups and made a distant-metastasis classifier for papillary thyroid cancer from them. TCRdb reassembled clones from the PCR reads with MiXCR. In this record, the V and J calls reflect TCRdb's handling and not the investigators' own analysis. The sample shows 35,000 to 40,000 clones, about 30% of them seen only once. The CDR3 runs to 14 residues. Looked up from germline, CDR1 is ENHRY and CDR2 is SYGVKD. V was shortened by 0 bases and J by 4 bases, with 9 bases between the two germline ends. None of the patients had undergone any treatment ahead of thyroid surgery.

The chain couples TRBV10-3 to TRBJ1-1; D uncertain. This receptor was taken from a male donor with papillary thyroid cancer or a benign thyroid nodule (not recorded which). Some clones in this sample may be carry-over from other donors' samples. Sequencing used blood. As DNA, the CDR3 is TGTGCCATCAGTGAGTCGGGCGGGCCCACTGAAGCTTTCTTT. It is translated as CAISESGGPTEAFF.